This is a list of T cell receptor beta chains from one sample in a study of shared clonotypes between healthy human individuals. Some clones are missing from TCRdb's copy, which holds only in-frame ones; the method was immunoSEQ multiplex PCR. The sample consists of approximately 2,200,000 clones, just over 90% of them appearing once. The source material was naive CD8+ T cells from PBMCs. These receptor sequences come from a man aged 18 to 30 in good health. Some clones in this sample may be carry-over from other donors' samples. The conserved cysteine and the conserved F or W are not part of the CDR3 here.

11	TRBV15	TRBJ1-1	ATRKTQNTEAF
9	TRBV27	TRBJ1-1	ASSFLGAAF
16	TRBV29-1	TRBJ2-3	SAIGVAGADASTDTQY
14	TRBV9	TRBJ2-1	ASSVGKLAGGREQF
14	TRBV7-2	TRBJ2-1	ASSPTMRHLPNGQF
11	TRBV5-6	TRBJ2-1	ASSSTNPDLRF
12	TRBV7-9	TRBJ2-7	ASSPTGTGDEQY
11	TRBV19	TRBJ1-5	ASTEEGVQPQH
13	TRBV27	TRBJ2-2	ASSIRDYLTGELF
11	TRBV7-9	TRBJ2-3	ASSLYGTDTQY
10	TRBV10-2	TRBJ2-7	ASMDGSYEQY
12	TRBV5-6	TRBJ2-3	ASSLAGTTDTQY
14	TRBV28	TRBJ1-5	ASSFPGTGGGQPQH
13	TRBV19	TRBJ2-7	ASSISPGPFYEQY
12	TRBV5-6	TRBJ1-1	ASSFRETTTEAF
11	TRBV2	TRBJ1-1	AREQATNTEAF
11	TRBV7-6	TRBJ2-2	ASSASGPGELF
14	TRBV7-9	TRBJ2-5	ASSPSVGRGQETQY
14	TRBV4-1	TRBJ2-1	ASSQTGAVSYNEQF
12	TRBV28	TRBJ2-7	ASSRLAGSYEQY
14	TRBV5-1	TRBJ2-2	ASSQATPANTGELF
12	TRBV18	TRBJ2-1	ASSRKRGGNEQF
14	TRBV7-9	TRBJ2-1	ASSPIPWTGYNEQF
17	TRBV28	TRBJ1-5	ASSLPRDRDTYSNQPQH
7	TRBV28	TRBJ2-5	ASRETQY
10	TRBV19	TRBJ1-1	ASSIGHTEAF
12	TRBV6-1	TRBJ1-1	ATLGDARMTEAF
14	TRBV10-1	TRBJ2-1	ASSEWGQAPYNEQF
12	TRBV4-3	TRBJ2-7	ASSHGQGANEQY
14	TRBV7-2	TRBJ1-6	ASSNRAQGRNSPLH
13	TRBV9	TRBJ2-5	ASSSRDRGKETQY
13	TRBV29-1	TRBJ1-1	SVVGTPTSQADAF
12	TRBV7-7	TRBJ2-3	ASSRGGGADTQY
12	TRBV11-2	TRBJ2-7	ASSLAGFGYEQY
12	TRBV11-2	TRBJ2-7	ASSLAGSAYEQY
12	TRBV28	TRBJ2-5	ASSLLGDRETQY
14	TRBV27	TRBJ1-5	ASSLSPGERNQPQH
15	TRBV30	TRBJ1-2	AWSGFPGGFQNYGYT
12	TRBV25-1	TRBJ1-2	ASTKGGTNYGYT
10	TRBV27	TRBJ2-1	ASMGGSFEQF
14	TRBV6-1	TRBJ2-1	ASSEGELAGANEQF
13	TRBV5-5	TRBJ1-5	ASSFSGNSNQPQH
13	TRBV4-1	TRBJ2-2	ASSQGQGNTGELF
16	TRBV7-8	TRBJ1-2	ASSLGGQVRPTGIGYT
14	TRBV10-3	TRBJ2-2	AISESWTPNTGELF